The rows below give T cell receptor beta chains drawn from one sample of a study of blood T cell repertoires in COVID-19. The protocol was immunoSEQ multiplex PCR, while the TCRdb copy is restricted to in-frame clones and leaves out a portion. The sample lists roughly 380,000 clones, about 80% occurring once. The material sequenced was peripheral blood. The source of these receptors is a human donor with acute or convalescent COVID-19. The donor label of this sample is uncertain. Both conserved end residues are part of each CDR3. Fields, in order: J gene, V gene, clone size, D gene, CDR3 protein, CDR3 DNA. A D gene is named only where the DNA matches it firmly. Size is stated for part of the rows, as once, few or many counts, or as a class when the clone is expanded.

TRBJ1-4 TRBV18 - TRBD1 CASSPQGAREKLFF TGTGCCAGCTCACCACAGGGGGCTAGGGAAAAACTGTTTTTT
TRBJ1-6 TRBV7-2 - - CASSPGQYNSPLHF TGTGCCAGCAGCCCCGGACAGTATAATTCACCCCTCCACTTT
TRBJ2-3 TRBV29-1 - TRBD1 CSVITGQGRPDTQYF TGCAGCGTAATTACCGGACAGGGGAGGCCAGATACGCAGTATTTT
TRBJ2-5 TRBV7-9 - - CASREAETQYF TGTGCCAGCAGGGAGGCGGAGACCCAGTACTTC
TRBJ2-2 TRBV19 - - CASTPKGSPNTGELFF TGTGCCAGTACCCCGAAGGGGTCCCCGAACACCGGGGAGCTGTTTTTT
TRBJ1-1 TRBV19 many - CASSSGLNTEAFF TGTGCCAGTAGTTCAGGGTTGAACACTGAAGCTTTCTTT
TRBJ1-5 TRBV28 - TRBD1 CASRGTGGPYSNQPQHF TGTGCCAGCAGGGGGACAGGGGGTCCGTATAGCAATCAGCCCCAGCATTTT
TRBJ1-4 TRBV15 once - CATSRPLTGTFSTNEKLFF TGTGCCACCAGCAGACCTCTGACCGGGACATTTTCCACTAATGAAAAACTGTTTTTT
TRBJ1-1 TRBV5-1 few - CASSFDSHYNTEAFF TGCGCCAGCAGCTTCGACAGCCACTATAACACTGAAGCTTTCTTT
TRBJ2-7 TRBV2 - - CASSAARTYEQYF TGTGCCAGCAGTGCAGCGCGAACCTACGAGCAGTACTTC
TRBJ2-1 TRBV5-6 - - CASRQGWERFEQFF TGTGCCAGCCGTCAAGGGTGGGAGCGGTTTGAGCAGTTCTTC
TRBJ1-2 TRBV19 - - CASSRTGSDGYTF TGTGCCAGTAGTCGTACCGGAAGCGACGGCTACACCTTC
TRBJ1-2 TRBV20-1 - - CSASPSYGYTF TGCAGTGCTTCCCCGAGTTATGGCTACACCTTC
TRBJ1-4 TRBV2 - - CASRAGEGINEKLFF TGTGCCAGCAGGGCAGGGGAGGGGATAAATGAAAAACTGTTTTTT
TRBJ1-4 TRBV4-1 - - CASSLQGANHEKLFF TGCGCCAGCAGCCTCCAAGGGGCTAATCATGAAAAACTGTTTTTT
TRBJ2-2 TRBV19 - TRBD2 CASSTGTSGGGELFF TGTGCCAGTAGTACCGGGACTAGCGGTGGTGGGGAGCTGTTTTTT
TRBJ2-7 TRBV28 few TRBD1 CASRPNDRAGAYEQYF TGTGCCAGCAGACCTAACGACAGGGCTGGGGCCTACGAGCAGTACTTC
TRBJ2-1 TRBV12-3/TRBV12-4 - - CASTRYGYNEQFF TGTGCCAGCACCCGCTACGGCTACAATGAGCAGTTCTTC
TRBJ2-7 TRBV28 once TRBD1 CASSSDRESSYEQYF TGTGCCAGCAGTTCCGACAGGGAGAGCTCCTACGAGCAGTACTTT
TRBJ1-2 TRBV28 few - CASSSWGRIQIVYGYTF TGTGCCAGCAGTTCTTGGGGCCGGATCCAGATTGTCTATGGCTACACCTTC
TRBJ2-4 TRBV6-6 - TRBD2 CASSSEVGGLATVTAKNIQYF TGTGCCAGCAGCAGTGAAGTCGGGGGACTAGCAACGGTTACGGCCAAAAACATTCAGTACTTC
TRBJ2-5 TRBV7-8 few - CASSLQAETQYF TGTGCCAGCAGCTTACAGGCAGAGACCCAGTACTTC
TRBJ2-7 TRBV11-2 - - CASSLVYEQYF TGTGCCAGCAGCTTAGTATACGAGCAGTACTTC
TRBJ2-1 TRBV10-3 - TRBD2 CAIAQREGYNEQFF TGTGCCATCGCGCAGCGGGAGGGCTACAATGAGCAGTTCTTC
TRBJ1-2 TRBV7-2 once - CASSFDRPRLYGYTF TGTGCCAGCAGCTTCGACAGGCCCCGTCTTTATGGCTACACCTTC
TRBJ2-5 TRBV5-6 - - CASSSRLTGGGGETQYF TGTGCCAGCAGCTCGCGTCTAACAGGGGGAGGGGGCGAGACCCAGTACTTC
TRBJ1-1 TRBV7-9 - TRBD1 CASSKGQGNTEAFF TGTGCCAGCAGCAAAGGACAGGGGAACACTGAAGCTTTCTTT
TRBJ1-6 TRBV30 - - CAWSVIGSRNSPLHF TGTGCCTGGAGTGTCATTGGCTCAAGAAATTCACCCCTCCACTTT
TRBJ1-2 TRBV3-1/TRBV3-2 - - CASSLKDSYGYTF TGTGCCAGCAGCCTAAAGGACAGCTATGGCTACACCTTC
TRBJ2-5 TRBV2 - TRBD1 CASSDATGMFETQYF TGTGCCAGCAGTGACGCGACAGGGATGTTCGAGACCCAGTACTTC
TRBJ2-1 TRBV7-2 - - CASSLVPSSYNEQFF TGTGCCAGCAGCCTAGTACCGAGCTCCTACAATGAGCAGTTCTTC
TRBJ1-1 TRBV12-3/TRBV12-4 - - CASRITGEAFF TGTGCCAGCAGGATTACAGGGGAAGCTTTCTTT
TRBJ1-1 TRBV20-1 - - CSVEGSTEAFF TGCAGTGTGGAGGGATCGACTGAAGCTTTCTTT
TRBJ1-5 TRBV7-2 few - CASSLEAGQNQPQHF TGTGCCAGCAGCTTAGAGGCAGGGCAAAATCAGCCCCAGCATTTT
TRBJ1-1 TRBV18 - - CASSWPNTEAFF TGTGCCAGCTCGTGGCCGAACACTGAAGCTTTCTTT
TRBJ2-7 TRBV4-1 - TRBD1 CASSLGQGSYEQYF TGCGCCAGCAGCCTAGGACAGGGGTCCTACGAGCAGTACTTC
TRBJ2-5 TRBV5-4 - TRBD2 CASSLGSRLAYRQETQYF TGTGCCAGCAGCTTGGGGTCCCGACTAGCGTACAGACAAGAGACCCAGTACTTC
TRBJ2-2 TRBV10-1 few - CASTTIRLNNHTGELFF TGCGCCAGCACGACTATTCGACTGAACAATCACACCGGGGAGCTGTTTTTT
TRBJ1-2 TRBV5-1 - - CASSLFRQGIVDGVYGYTF TGCGCCAGCAGCTTGTTCCGGCAAGGGATCGTTGACGGGGTCTATGGCTACACCTTC
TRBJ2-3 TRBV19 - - CASSVSGDTQYF TGTGCCAGTAGTGTCAGCGGCGATACGCAGTATTTT
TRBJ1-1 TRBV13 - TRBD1 CASSPDRGGEAFF TGTGCCAGCAGCCCAGACAGGGGGGGTGAAGCTTTCTTT
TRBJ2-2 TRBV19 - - CASRAGVNTGELFF TGTGCCAGTAGAGCCGGTGTGAACACCGGGGAGCTGTTTTTT
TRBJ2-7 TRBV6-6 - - CASKPDDWTVEQYF TGTGCCAGCAAACCCGACGACTGGACAGTCGAGCAGTACTTC
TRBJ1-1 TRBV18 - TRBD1 CASSRTGQGVNTEAFF TGTGCCAGCTCACGGACAGGGCAGGGCGTGAACACTGAAGCTTTCTTT
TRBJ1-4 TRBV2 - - CASSESGAGPEKLFF TGTGCCAGCAGTGAGAGTGGGGCAGGGCCGGAAAAACTGTTTTTT
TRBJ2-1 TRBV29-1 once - CSVGGGGGFYNEQFF TGCAGCGTTGGTGGGGGCGGGGGCTTCTACAATGAGCAGTTCTTC
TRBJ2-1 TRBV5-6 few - CATRRQNNEQFF TGTGCCACTAGGAGGCAGAACAATGAGCAGTTCTTC
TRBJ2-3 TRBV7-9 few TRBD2 CASSADGTSGLDTQYF TGTGCCAGCAGCGCCGACGGGACTAGCGGGCTCGATACGCAGTATTTT
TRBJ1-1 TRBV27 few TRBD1 CASSLISTGVSEAFF TGTGCCAGCAGTTTAATCTCGACAGGGGTGTCTGAAGCTTTCTTT
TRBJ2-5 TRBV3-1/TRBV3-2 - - CASSQDSGPTETQYF TGTGCCAGCAGCCAAGATAGTGGTCCCACAGAGACCCAGTACTTC
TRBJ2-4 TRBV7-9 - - CASSFLGNGLAKNIQYF TGTGCCAGCAGCTTTCTGGGGAACGGACTAGCCAAAAACATTCAGTACTTC
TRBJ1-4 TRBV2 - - CASTLQGSTNEKLFF TGTGCCAGCACCTTACAGGGTTCAACTAATGAAAAACTGTTTTTT
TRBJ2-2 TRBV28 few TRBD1 CASSRTGDTGELFF TGTGCCAGCAGTCGGACAGGGGACACCGGGGAGCTGTTTTTT
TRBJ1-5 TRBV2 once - CASSPGVRSNQPQHF TGTGCCAGCTCCCCAGGGGTTAGAAGCAATCAGCCCCAGCATTTT
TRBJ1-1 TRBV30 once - CAWSVNLYRLNTEAFF TGTGCCTGGAGTGTAAATCTTTACAGGCTGAACACTGAAGCTTTCTTT
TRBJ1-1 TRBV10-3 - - CAISERRLGEVTEAFF TGTGCCATCAGTGAGAGACGGCTGGGGGAGGTGACTGAAGCTTTCTTT
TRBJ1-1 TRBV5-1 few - CASSLGTNTEAFF TGCGCCAGCAGCTTGGGGACAAACACTGAAGCTTTCTTT
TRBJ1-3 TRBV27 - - CASSPVGTSSGNTIYF TGTGCCAGCAGCCCCGTGGGCACCAGCTCTGGAAACACCATATATTTT
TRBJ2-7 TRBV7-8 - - CASSPQAAPSYEQYF TGTGCCAGCAGCCCGCAAGCCGCACCCTCCTACGAGCAGTACTTC